The rows below give T cell receptor beta chains drawn from one sample of a study of T cell repertoires in cytomegalovirus infection. The antigens these receptors bind are not known. Via MiXCR, TCRdb re-called the reads, giving one row per CDR3 protein. This sample has about a million distinct CDR3 sequences, with 30% to 40% found just once. The specimen was cultured CD8+ T cells from PBMCs, collected from culture after CMV antigen stimulation. The source of these receptors is a human donor in good health (CMV status not recorded). Some clones in this sample may be carry-over from other donors' samples. The CDR3 runs from the conserved cysteine through the conserved F or W. A D gene is named only where the DNA matches it firmly. Size is stated for part of the rows, as once, few or many counts, or as a class when the clone is expanded.

TRBV6-2/TRBV6-3	-	TRBJ1-1	-	CASSYGNVGFAEAFF	TGTGCCAGCAGTTACGGGAACGTAGGGTTCGCTGAAGCTTTCTTT
TRBV6-2/TRBV6-3	TRBD2	TRBJ2-3	few	CASSSVAGAYTGDTQYF	TGTGCCAGCAGTTCGGTAGCGGGGGCCTATACGGGAGATACGCAGTATTTT
TRBV7-6	TRBD1	TRBJ1-2	few	CASSTGTGWDGYTF	TGTGCCAGCAGCACAGGGACAGGGTGGGATGGCTACACCTTC
TRBV27	-	TRBJ2-1	-	CASGIRYYNEQFF	TGTGCCAGCGGGATCCGATACTACAATGAGCAGTTCTTC
TRBV9	TRBD1	TRBJ2-5	-	CASSVDPSGQASGETQYF	TGTGCCAGCAGCGTAGATCCGTCCGGACAGGCCTCGGGGGAGACCCAGTACTTC
TRBV4-1	TRBD2	TRBJ2-7	-	CASSSSGDEQYF	TGCGCCAGCAGCTCTAGCGGGGACGAGCAGTACTTC
TRBV12-5	-	TRBJ2-3	-	CASGLVLGGGAADTQYF	TGTGCTAGTGGTTTGGTACTTGGAGGGGGGGCAGCAGATACGCAGTATTTT
TRBV12-3/TRBV12-4	-	TRBJ2-7	-	CASSPPLGPDEQYF	TGTGCCAGCAGCCCGCCCCTGGGTCCGGACGAGCAGTACTTC
TRBV19	TRBD2	TRBJ2-5	few	CASSTDGLAGVYETQYF	TGTGCCAGTAGTACCGACGGACTAGCGGGGGTTTATGAGACCCAGTACTTC
TRBV27	-	TRBJ1-6	-	CASSSYNSPLNF	TGTGCCAGCAGCTCCTATAATTCACCCCTCAACTTT
TRBV15	-	TRBJ2-5	-	CATTWAPQETQYF	TGTGCCACCACCTGGGCTCCTCAAGAGACCCAGTACTTC
TRBV7-9	-	TRBJ2-5	-	CASSPARDQETQYF	TGTGCCAGCAGCCCAGCCCGGGACCAAGAGACCCAGTACTTC
TRBV5-1	TRBD1	TRBJ2-1	-	CVSSLHAGQASSYNEQFF	TGCGTCAGCAGCTTACATGCCGGACAGGCCAGCTCCTACAATGAGCAGTTCTTC
TRBV19	-	TRBJ1-2	-	CASSTLGTEGYTF	TGTGCCAGTAGTACCCTCGGGACCGAGGGCTACACCTTC
TRBV3-1	TRBD1	TRBJ2-1	-	CASSHPFRDRGYNEQFF	TGTGCCAGCAGCCATCCCTTCCGGGACAGGGGATACAATGAGCAGTTCTTC
TRBV6-2/TRBV6-3	TRBD1	TRBJ2-5	-	CASTLTGQETQYF	TGTGCCAGCACCCTGACAGGGCAAGAGACCCAGTACTTC
TRBV5-1	-	TRBJ2-1	-	CASSRSPGNEQVF	TGCGCCAGCAGCCGGAGCCCGGGGAATGAGCAGGTCTTC
TRBV19	TRBD2	TRBJ2-1	-	CASSIWGGGQNERFF	TGTGCCAGTAGTATATGGGGCGGGGGGCAGAATGAGCGGTTCTTC
TRBV11-2	TRBD2	TRBJ2-5	few	CASSVFSGGKETQYF	TGTGCCAGCAGCGTATTTAGCGGGGGGAAAGAGACCCAGTACTTC
TRBV7-2	-	TRBJ1-2	many	CASSLVSDALYGYTF	TGTGCCAGCAGCTTAGTCTCCGACGCACTCTATGGCTACACCTTC
TRBV4-1	-	TRBJ2-7	-	CASSRGHRGSYEQYF	TGCGCCAGCAGCCGGGGGCATCGAGGCTCCTACGAGCAGTACTTC
TRBV19	TRBD1	TRBJ2-7	many	CASSLPGDRVCCCEQYF	TGTGCCAGTAGTTTACCGGGCGACAGGGTTTGTTGTTGCGAGCAGTACTTC
TRBV5-6	TRBD1	TRBJ2-1	-	CASSLGTGRREQFF	TGTGCCAGCAGCCTTGGGACAGGGAGGAGGGAGCAGTTCTTC
TRBV15	TRBD2	TRBJ2-1	few	CATSRSGGTYNEQFF	TGTGCCACCAGCAGAAGCGGGGGGACCTACAATGAGCAGTTCTTC
TRBV5-5	TRBD1	TRBJ1-1	few	CASSLEPWTGQGEAFF	TGTGCCAGCAGCCTGGAACCCTGGACAGGGCAGGGTGAAGCTTTCTTT
TRBV5-6	-	TRBJ2-1	few	CASILRGNEQFF	TGTGCCAGCATCCTGAGGGGTAATGAGCAGTTCTTC
TRBV7-2	-	TRBJ2-1	-	CASTKDSFGPYNEQFF	TGTGCCAGCACCAAGGACTCCTTTGGACCCTACAATGAGCAGTTCTTC
TRBV5-1	-	TRBJ2-1	-	CASSSQVTPNNEQFF	TGCGCCAGCAGCTCTCAGGTGACCCCGAACAATGAGCAGTTCTTC
TRBV10-3	-	TRBJ2-1	few	CAISESRGGSYNEQFF	TGTGCCATCAGTGAGTCTCGTGGGGGCTCCTACAATGAGCAGTTCTTC
TRBV7-9	-	TRBJ1-1	few	CASSSAGDTEAFF	TGTGCCAGCAGCTCTGCCGGGGATACTGAAGCTTTCTTT
TRBV7-6	TRBD1	TRBJ2-5	many	CASRGPQGPRETQYF	TGTGCCAGCCGGGGCCCACAGGGGCCGAGGGAGACCCAGTACTTC
TRBV15	TRBD2	TRBJ2-1	few	CATSGTSGVNEQFF	TGTGCCACCAGCGGGACTAGCGGGGTCAATGAGCAGTTCTTC
TRBV24-1	TRBD1	TRBJ2-2	-	CATSDDRALNTGELFF	TGTGCCACCAGTGACGACAGGGCGCTGAACACCGGGGAGCTGTTTTTT
TRBV7-3	TRBD2	TRBJ2-3	-	CASTLLAGGGDTQYF	TGTGCCAGCACCCTACTAGCGGGGGGGGGAGATACGCAGTATTTT
TRBV7-9	TRBD2	TRBJ2-2	-	CASSPRGSGELDTGELFF	TGTGCCAGCAGCCCCCGGGGTAGCGGGGAACTGGACACCGGGGAGCTGTTTTTT
TRBV7-6	TRBD2	TRBJ2-1	many	CASSPRAGVAHNEQFF	TGTGCCAGCAGCCCAAGGGCGGGGGTAGCACACAATGAGCAGTTCTTC
TRBV7-9	-	TRBJ1-1	once	CASGGGGRVNTEAFF	TGTGCCAGCGGGGGGGGGGGGCGGGTGAACACTGAAGCTTTCTTT
TRBV2	TRBD1	TRBJ1-1	once	CASSEGGQGMNTEAFF	TGTGCCAGCAGTGAAGGGGGACAGGGGATGAACACTGAAGCTTTCTTT
TRBV12-3/TRBV12-4	-	TRBJ2-3	many	CASSSGISTDTQYF	TGTGCCAGCAGTTCCGGGATTAGCACAGATACGCAGTATTTT
TRBV2	-	TRBJ2-7	-	CASSEGAGRRYEQYF	TGTGCCAGCAGTGAAGGTGCAGGCAGACGGTACGAGCAGTACTTC